This TCR beta chain was recovered during a study of blood T cell repertoires in COVID-19. Study information: The analysed material was cDNA or gDNA that came from T cells, B-cell-depleted T cells, or PBMCs.

Authors' methods: Using reference gene primer amplification, nucleated cell counts were estimated. TCRdb's copy holds only in-frame clones and misses some; the assay was immunoSEQ multiplex PCR. V, J and clone size derive from that table, while D and trimming were established from the DNA sequence. The sample shows about 350,000 clones, approximately 84% of them seen only once. Each participant's cohort was designated according to participant-reported clinical history. Looked up from germline, CDR1 is SGHAT and CDR2 is FQNNGV. The junction had 7 bases not matched to a gene; V was cut back by 0 bases and J by 4 bases. There are 16 residues in the CDR3.

The sequence was collected from a woman younger than 45 who had recovered from COVID-19. The chain couples TRBV11-2 to TRBJ1-2; 8 bases map to TRBD1. The sample was PBMCs or T cells enriched from blood (not recorded which). The CDR3 region is CASSLEGTGPIYGYTF. The DNA for the CDR3 is TGTGCCAGCAGCTTAGAGGGGACAGGACCCATCTATGGCTACACCTTC.